This T cell receptor beta chain was captured in a study of identical twins. V was trimmed by 8 bases and J by 7 bases, leaving 14 bases between them. This CDR3 is 12 amino acids long. Germline values: CDR1 ENHRY, CDR2 SYGVKD. The authors used template switching to add a universal primer site and gave cDNA unique molecular identifiers. Via MiXCR, TCRdb re-called the 5' RACE reads, giving one row per CDR3 protein. The data hold some 790,000 distinct CDR3 sequences, with 15% to 20% observed a single time. This clonotype was found a few times. The target antigen is unknown. Study-wide findings and caveats: Beta clonotypes that were abundant in cord blood contained fewer insertions, a pattern absent from memory repertoires.

This sample also belongs to another study, concerning T cells expressing NK-cell markers. From that study: Several donors had dominant NKG2C+ clonotypes that comprised roughly 1.0-8% of their CD8+ T cells.

The sample comprised PBMCs. The receptor's source is a woman between 18 and 30 years old in good health. The V gene is TRBV10-3, the J gene TRBJ1-2, with D maybe TRBD1 (6 bases). DNA for the CDR3: TGTGCCATCGGGAGACAGGCAAGTGGCTACACCTTC. Translation gives CAIGRQASGYTF.